The 17 T cell receptor beta chains reported below all come from one sample, sequenced in a study of T cell repertoires in cytomegalovirus infection. Via MiXCR, TCRdb re-called the reads, giving one row per CDR3 protein. The sample records roughly 87,000 distinct CDR3 sequences, less than 30% being singletons. Antigen specificity for these receptors is unknown. The sample here was CD8+ T cells from cultured PBMCs, taken from culture after CMV antigen stimulation. Every receptor here comes from a human donor in good health (CMV status not recorded). Some clones in this sample may be carry-over from other donors' samples.

This clonotype was observed a few times. The genes are TRBV27 and TRBJ2-1, with 12 bases lining up with TRBD2. CDR3 length: 15 residues. Germline lookup yields CDR1 MNHEY and CDR2 SMNVEV (reference sequence). With V trimmed by 5 bases and J by 4 bases, 3 bases remained unmatched. The CDR3 sequence: CASSDLAGGYNEQFF. CDR3 nucleotides: TGTGCCAGCAGTGACCTAGCGGGGGGGTACAATGAGCAGTTCTTC.

This sequence joins TRBV3-1 and TRBJ1-2; 7 bases fit TRBD1. Trimming removed 2 bases from V and 8 bases from J; junction bases left unmatched: 8. This CDR3 region has 14 residues. Germline-derived CDR1 and CDR2 are LGHDT and YNNKEL (reference sequence). The CDR3 protein is CASSQPGQFAGYTF. The CDR3, as DNA: TGTGCCAGCAGCCAACCGGGACAGTTTGCGGGCTACACCTTC.

This clonotype has a count of ten or more. The chain carries TRBV7-8 and TRBJ2-3; 12 bases line up with TRBD1. The length of the CDR3 is 18 residues. Trimming took 0 bases from V and 2 from J; bases not matched to a gene: 6. Germline-derived CDR1 and CDR2 are SGHVS and FQNEAQ. CDR3 nucleotides: TGTGCCAGCAGCTTAGCCCCGGGACAGGGGGCCTCCACAGATACGCAGTATTTT. This codes for CASSLAPGQGASTDTQYF.

This clonotype has more than one count but fewer than ten. This chain links TRBV19 with TRBJ1-1, with D hard to call. The germline gives CDR1 LNHDA, CDR2 SQIVND (reference sequence). The CDR3 covers 12 residues. The V end was cut by 7 bases, the J end by 6 bases, with 12 bases between. The CDR3 here is CASNVRASEAFF. The CDR3 bases are TGTGCCAGTAACGTGAGGGCGTCTGAAGCTTTCTTT. The full variable domain, rest sourced from reference TRBV19 and TRBJ1-1, is DGGITQSPKYLFRKEGQNVTLSCEQNLNHDAMYWYRQDPGQGLRLIYYSQIVNDFQKGDIAEGYSVSREKKESFPLTVTSAQKNPTAFYLCASNVRASEAFFGQGTRLTVV.

This clonotype has a handful of counts. The chain carries TRBV12-3 or TRBV12-4 and TRBJ2-2; 7 bases are shared with TRBD1. The CDR3 consists of 15 residues. V lost 6 bases and J lost 0; bases outside the gene matches: 4. The CDR3 spells CASRPTGANTGELFF. The CDR3 DNA reads TGTGCCAGCAGACCCACAGGGGCGAACACCGGGGAGCTGTTTTTT.

This clonotype has more than one count but fewer than ten. This chain connects TRBV27 to TRBJ1-2; D is perhaps TRBD1 (6 bases). The CDR3 sequence is 15 residues long. The V gene lost 2 bases and the J gene lost 5 bases, with 15 bases spanning the gap. Germline V lookup: CDR1 MNHEY, CDR2 SMNVEV (reference sequence). This chain's CDR3 is CASSLGRGLRYGYTF. CDR3 nucleotide sequence: TGTGCCAGCAGTTTAGGCCGGGGGCTGAGGTATGGCTACACCTTC.

The rearrangement links TRBV5-4 to TRBJ2-1; 8 bases are shared with TRBD1. Germline V gives CDR1 SGHNT, CDR2 YYREEE (reference sequence). V was clipped by 5 bases and J by 7 bases; unmatched bases: 5. The CDR3 spans 13 residues. As DNA, the CDR3 is TGTGCCAGCAGATTTCAGGGGGCAAATGAGCAGTTCTTC. Translating it yields CASRFQGANEQFF.

This clonotype was recorded at least ten times. The V gene is TRBV7-9, the J gene TRBJ1-5, with 8 bases fitting TRBD1. V gave up 5 bases and J gave up 6 bases; unmatched junction bases: 9. Germline CDR1 and CDR2: SEHNR and FQNEAQ (reference sequence). CDR3 length: 15 residues. CDR3 loop: CASSPGQGGGQPQHF. CDR3 nucleotide sequence: TGTGCCAGCAGCCCCGGACAGGGCGGAGGTCAGCCCCAGCATTTT.

The chain joins TRBV7-6 to TRBJ2-5; the D is unclear. Germline-derived CDR1 and CDR2 are SGHVS and FNYEAQ. Trimming stripped 1 base from V and 5 bases from J, with 11 bases between. The CDR3 contains 14 residues. CDR3 region: CASSLVGPRETQYF. The DNA for the CDR3 is TGTGCCAGCAGCTTAGTGGGTCCGCGGGAGACCCAGTACTTC.

The chain recombines TRBV11-2 with TRBJ2-7; TRBD2 matches at 10 bases. V dropped 4 bases and J dropped 7; count of bases not matched to a gene: 7. This CDR3 comprises 14 residues. The V gene's germline CDR1 is SGHAT and CDR2 FQNNGV. The chain's CDR3 is CASSYSGGPFEQYF. The CDR3 DNA reads as TGTGCCAGCAGCTATAGCGGGGGGCCTTTTGAGCAGTACTTC. Full variable domain (outside the CDR3, taken from reference TRBV11-2 and TRBJ2-7): EAGVAQSPRYKIIEKRQSVAFWCNPISGHATLYWYQQILGQGPKLLIQFQNNGVVDDSQLPKDRFSAERLKGVDSTLKIQPAKLEDSAVYLCASSYSGGPFEQYFGPGTRLTVT.

The chain couples TRBV5-5 to TRBJ2-3, with a possible D match to TRBD1 (6 bases). The assigned J gene may be wrong: the sequence end matches TRBJ1-5 better. This CDR3 is built from 17 residues. CDR1 and CDR2 (germline): SGHKS, YYEKEE (reference sequence). CDR3 sequence: CASSLAAATQRTDTQHF. CDR3 bases: TGTGCCAGCAGCTTGGCGGCAGCAACTCAGAGGACAGATACGCAGCATTTT.

There are a few counts of this clonotype. The rearrangement uses TRBV6-1 and TRBJ1-4, with D uncertain. The CDR3 extends over 11 amino acids. CDR1 is MNHNS, CDR2 SASEGT, per germline. Trimming took off 7 bases at V and 7 bases at J, with 7 bases between the two ends. CDR3 residues: CASIYGEKLFF. Here the CDR3 DNA reads TGTGCCAGCATTTATGGTGAAAAACTGTTTTTT.

A few counts support this clonotype. The J gene is TRBJ2-3, the V gene TRBV20-1, with D unclear. Trimming pared 6 bases from V and 6 bases from J, leaving 19 bases between. The CDR3 has 14 residues. CDR1 and CDR2 from the germline V gene are DFQATT and SNEGSKA (reference sequence). The CDR3 reads CSAQEPVLGDTQYF. The CDR3 region has the DNA TGCAGTGCCCAGGAGCCGGTGCTAGGTGATACGCAGTATTTT.

This chain joins TRBV5-3 and TRBJ2-7; D may be TRBD1 or TRBD2 (5 bases each). TRBV5-3 is labeled an ORF, and its function is uncertain. Trimming stripped 8 bases from V and 0 bases from J, with 12 bases between. The CDR3 is 13 amino acids. CDR3 sequence: CASSRDPSYEQYF. Written as DNA, the CDR3 is TGTGCCAGCAGCCGGGACCCCTCCTACGAGCAGTACTTC.

The V gene is TRBV6-1, the J gene TRBJ2-5; no clear D gene. The CDR3 loop spans 13 amino acids. The V gene lost 8 bases and the J gene lost 1 base, with 11 bases spanning the gap. CDR1 is MNHNS and CDR2 is SASEGT in the germline V gene. CDR3 protein: CASQDPAQETQYF. CDR3 in DNA: TGTGCCAGCCAGGACCCCGCCCAAGAGACCCAGTACTTC.

This rearrangement joins TRBV27 to TRBJ1-1; possibly TRBD1 for D (5 bases). This CDR3 has 13 amino acids. Trimming shortened V by 8 bases and J by 9 bases, and 19 bases separated the two germline ends. The germline V gene encodes CDR1 MNHEY and CDR2 SMNVEV (reference sequence). DNA for the CDR3: TGTGCCAGCCACCCCTTACAGGAGGGGAAAGCTTTCTTT. Translating gives CASHPLQEGKAFF.

There are many counts of this clonotype. This chain connects TRBV12-3 or TRBV12-4 to TRBJ2-3; D not certain. The V end was cut by 3 bases, the J end by 0 bases, with 7 bases between. CDR3 length equals 14 residues. Here the CDR3 DNA reads TGTGCCAGCAGTTTTATCGCGAGCACAGATACGCAGTATTTT. It translates to CASSFIASTDTQYF.